A selection of T cell receptor beta chains follows, all from one sample in a study of PD-1 blockade in classical Hodgkin lymphoma. The protocol was immunoSEQ multiplex PCR, while the TCRdb copy is restricted to in-frame clones and leaves out a portion. The sample contains tens of thousands of clones, roughly four fifths of which appear only once. The specimen was peripheral blood mononuclear cells (PBMCs), collected at baseline. These receptors originate from a human donor with classical Hodgkin lymphoma. The CDR3 runs from the conserved cysteine through the conserved F or W. The D gene is left open where the match is weak. Clone size, where shown, is once, few, many, or a class for clones that have expanded.

clone size: once
V gene: TRBV4-1
J gene: TRBJ2-2
D gene: -
CDR3 protein: CATEPSGVTNTGELFF
CDR3 DNA: TGCGCCACCGAACCATCGGGGGTTACGAACACCGGGGAGCTGTTTTTT

clone size: -
V gene: TRBV30
J gene: TRBJ2-7
D gene: TRBD1
CDR3 protein: CAWDRGPYEQYF
CDR3 DNA: TGTGCCTGGGACAGGGGCCCCTACGAGCAGTACTTC

clone size: few
V gene: TRBV5-4
J gene: TRBJ2-7
D gene: -
CDR3 protein: CASSLAGTSPYEQYF
CDR3 DNA: TGTGCCAGCAGCTTGGCCGGGACATCTCCTTACGAGCAGTACTTC

clone size: few
V gene: TRBV7-3
J gene: TRBJ1-1
D gene: TRBD1
CDR3 protein: CASKTDRGRTEAFF
CDR3 DNA: TGTGCCAGCAAGACTGACAGGGGAAGGACTGAAGCTTTCTTT

clone size: -
V gene: TRBV10-3
J gene: TRBJ1-2
D gene: -
CDR3 protein: CAISDQGRGYTF
CDR3 DNA: TGTGCCATCAGTGACCAGGGCCGGGGCTACACCTTC

clone size: -
V gene: TRBV5-1
J gene: TRBJ2-1
D gene: TRBD2
CDR3 protein: CASSLVTLTELAGGNEQFF
CDR3 DNA: TGCGCCAGCAGCTTGGTTACCTTGACGGAACTAGCGGGGGGGAATGAGCAGTTCTTC

clone size: -
V gene: TRBV4-3
J gene: TRBJ2-5
D gene: -
CDR3 protein: CASSQGGAATYQETQYF
CDR3 DNA: TGCGCCAGCAGCCAAGGAGGGGCTGCGACGTACCAAGAGACCCAGTACTTC

clone size: -
V gene: TRBV5-4
J gene: TRBJ2-2
D gene: -
CDR3 protein: CASSPTGGPTGELFF
CDR3 DNA: TGTGCCAGCAGCCCCACCGGGGGCCCAACCGGGGAGCTGTTTTTT

clone size: few
V gene: TRBV27
J gene: TRBJ1-5
D gene: -
CDR3 protein: CASSLWGWGNQPQHF
CDR3 DNA: TGTGCCAGCAGTTTATGGGGGTGGGGCAATCAGCCCCAGCATTTT

clone size: few
V gene: TRBV7-3
J gene: TRBJ2-5
D gene: -
CDR3 protein: CASSVREASPETQYF
CDR3 DNA: TGTGCCAGCAGCGTTAGGGAGGCTAGCCCGGAGACCCAGTACTTC

clone size: -
V gene: TRBV28
J gene: TRBJ2-1
D gene: TRBD2
CDR3 protein: CASRGAGGLVNEQFF
CDR3 DNA: TGTGCCAGCAGAGGCGCGGGGGGCCTCGTCAATGAGCAGTTCTTC

clone size: -
V gene: TRBV5-1
J gene: TRBJ1-4
D gene: -
CDR3 protein: CASSLGQSYEKLFF
CDR3 DNA: TGCGCCAGCAGCCTCGGACAGTCTTATGAAAAACTGTTTTTT

clone size: few
V gene: TRBV9
J gene: TRBJ2-7
D gene: -
CDR3 protein: CASSPRGRWSYEQYF
CDR3 DNA: TGTGCCAGCAGCCCCCGGGGCAGGTGGTCCTACGAGCAGTACTTC

clone size: -
V gene: TRBV6-6
J gene: TRBJ2-2
D gene: -
CDR3 protein: CASSYRGHTGELFF
CDR3 DNA: TGTGCCAGCAGTTACAGGGGCCACACCGGGGAGCTGTTTTTT

clone size: -
V gene: TRBV19
J gene: TRBJ2-7
D gene: -
CDR3 protein: CASSKTDTYYEQYF
CDR3 DNA: TGTGCCAGTAGTAAAACCGACACTTACTACGAGCAGTACTTC

clone size: -
V gene: TRBV9
J gene: TRBJ2-2
D gene: -
CDR3 protein: CASSLNTGELFF
CDR3 DNA: TGTGCCAGCAGCCTCAACACCGGGGAGCTGTTTTTT

clone size: -
V gene: TRBV7-7
J gene: TRBJ2-5
D gene: -
CDR3 protein: CASSLGGVPGETQYF
CDR3 DNA: TGTGCCAGCAGCTTAGGGGGGGTCCCGGGAGAGACCCAGTACTTC

clone size: -
V gene: TRBV11-3
J gene: TRBJ2-7
D gene: -
CDR3 protein: CASSLALRQEQYF
CDR3 DNA: TGTGCCAGCAGCTTAGCGTTAAGACAGGAGCAGTACTTC